This T cell receptor (beta chain) is from a study of shared clonotypes between healthy human individuals. The germline V gene has CDR1 LNHNV and CDR2 YYDKDF (reference sequence). There are 18 residues in the CDR3. V gave up 3 bases and J gave up 8 bases, with 28 bases separating them. Sequencing used immunoSEQ multiplex PCR; TCRdb keeps in-frame clones, though not all of them. The sample consists of around 1.4 million clones, roughly 98.5% of them appearing once. The TCR was taken from a man younger than 45 in good health. Sequenced sample: naive CD4+ T cells sorted from blood. Subset: CD45RA+ positively selected. This sequence joins TRBV15 and TRBJ1-2; D not resolved. The CDR3 DNA reads as TGTGCCACCAGCAGTTTTTCAATGAGGCACTCCTTAGGAGGAGGCTACACCTTC. It translates to CATSSFSMRHSLGGGYTF.